This T cell receptor (beta chain) derives from a study of shared clonotypes between healthy human individuals. Regarding the study as a whole: How much donors shared clonotypes was expected to be affected by sequencing depth. The small donor group covered limited genetic and exposure diversity. As a rule, naive subsets had a larger estimated richness than memory subsets.

As for this clone: Its antigen is not known.

As handled by the study authors: With immunoSEQ giving junction-only sequences and no quality scores, filtering differed. Only in-frame clones appear in the TCRdb table, and some are missing; sequencing was by immunoSEQ multiplex PCR. D and trimming were read from the DNA, whereas the V and J calls and clone size are those reported in that table. The table records approximately 530,000 clones, 95% to 97% of them present only once. Source material: naive CD4+ T cells sorted from blood. Subset noted: CD45RA+ positively selected. The TCR originated in a woman in her twenties or thirties in good health.

CDR3 DNA sequence: TGTGCCAGCAGCTTAGCGGTGGGGGGGCAGTACACTGAAGCTTTCTTT. It is translated as CASSLAVGGQYTEAFF. The chain employs TRBV7-8 and TRBJ1-1; TRBD1 is a possible D gene (6 bases). This CDR3 comprises 16 residues. CDR1 and CDR2 from the germline V gene are SGHVS and FQNEAQ. V lost 0 bases and J lost 3, with 14 bases in between.